Listed below are T cell receptor beta chains from one sample, sequenced in a study of T cells after yellow fever vaccination. TCRdb itself ran the 5' RACE reads through MiXCR, one entry per CDR3 protein. The profile shows hundreds of thousands of distinct CDR3 sequences, around an eighth of them singletons. The specimen was PBMCs, collected on the day of the yellow fever booster vaccination. These receptors were collected from a man in his thirties or forties who received the YFV17D yellow fever vaccine. Both conserved end residues are part of each CDR3. The order of the fields is J gene, clone size, D gene, V gene, CDR3 protein, CDR3 DNA. D genes are given only for firm matches. The size entry is marked missing in some rows and otherwise reads once, few, many or a size class.

TRBJ2-3 | . | TRBD2 | TRBV20-1 | CSARDPGLAGVPDTQYF | TGCAGTGCTAGAGATCCGGGACTAGCGGGGGTACCAGATACGCAGTATTTT
TRBJ2-7 | . | . | TRBV4-3 | CASSQERRYEQYF | TGCGCCAGCAGCCAAGAAAGGAGATACGAGCAGTACTTC
TRBJ2-6 | . | TRBD1 | TRBV19 | CASSPRQGANVLTF | TGTGCCAGTAGTCCTCGACAGGGAGCCAACGTCCTGACTTTC
TRBJ1-2 | . | TRBD1 | TRBV20-1 | CSARRQGTGTRTF | TGCAGTGCCCGCCGACAGGGGACGGGGACTCGAACCTTC
TRBJ2-7 | many | TRBD1 | TRBV7-2 | CASSVPRTGGLEQYF | TGTGCCAGCAGCGTCCCCCGGACAGGGGGCCTTGAGCAGTACTTC
TRBJ2-2 | few | . | TRBV9 | CASSPTGRDTGELFF | TGTGCCAGCAGCCCCACCGGAAGAGATACCGGGGAGCTGTTTTTT
TRBJ2-1 | few | . | TRBV14 | CASSRRDSNNEQFF | TGTGCCAGCAGCCGCCGGGACTCCAATAATGAGCAGTTCTTC
TRBJ2-3 | . | TRBD2 | TRBV10-3 | CAISESLGLAGTDTQYF | TGTGCCATCAGTGAGTCGTTGGGACTAGCGGGCACAGATACGCAGTATTTT
TRBJ1-3 | few | . | TRBV28 | CASSNGNAGHGNTIYF | TGTGCCAGCAGTAACGGGAACGCAGGACACGGAAACACCATATATTTT
TRBJ2-7 | . | . | TRBV12-1 | CASSFDPHEQYF | TGTGCCAGCAGCTTTGATCCCCACGAGCAGTACTTC
TRBJ2-5 | many | . | TRBV29-1 | CSVSSRTEQETQYF | TGCAGCGTTAGTTCGCGGACCGAGCAAGAGACCCAGTACTTC
TRBJ1-2 | . | . | TRBV6-5 | CASSYRTNYGYTF | TGTGCCAGCAGTTACAGGACTAACTATGGCTACACCTTC
TRBJ2-3 | . | TRBD1 | TRBV12-3/TRBV12-4 | CASRNGQGAGAQYF | TGTGCCAGCAGAAACGGGCAGGGGGCCGGGGCGCAGTATTTT
TRBJ2-7 | . | . | TRBV20-1 | CSARDLKGHEQYF | TGCAGTGCTAGAGATCTAAAGGGCCACGAGCAGTACTTC
TRBJ2-6 | . | . | TRBV20-1 | CSARAPSGANVLTF | TGCAGTGCCAGAGCGCCCTCTGGGGCCAACGTCCTGACTTTC
TRBJ2-1 | . | TRBD2 | TRBV20-1 | CSARVHGRASNEQFF | TGCAGTGCTAGAGTACACGGGAGGGCTTCCAATGAGCAGTTCTTC
TRBJ2-7 | . | . | TRBV9 | CASSVGPHRQGGEQYF | TGTGCCAGCAGCGTAGGACCCCATAGGCAAGGCGGCGAGCAGTACTTC
TRBJ2-7 | . | . | TRBV5-1 | CASSLNWFSYEQYF | TGCGCCAGCAGCTTAAACTGGTTTTCCTACGAGCAGTACTTC
TRBJ2-1 | . | . | TRBV2 | CASRGVTGTEQFF | TGTGCCAGCAGGGGGGTTACAGGAACTGAGCAGTTCTTC
TRBJ2-3 | . | TRBD2 | TRBV10-3 | CAITPGGLPDTQYF | TGTGCCATCACACCGGGAGGGCTGCCGGATACGCAGTATTTT
TRBJ1-2 | . | . | TRBV5-8 | CASSPRTEANYGYTF | TGTGCCAGCAGCCCGCGGACGGAAGCTAACTATGGCTACACCTTC
TRBJ2-5 | many | TRBD1 | TRBV6-6 | CASSRDRAETQYF | TGTGCCAGCAGCCGTGACAGGGCGGAGACCCAGTACTTC
TRBJ2-3 | . | TRBD2 | TRBV20-1 | CSARDPWGLAIPPFTDTQYF | TGCAGTGCTAGAGATCCCTGGGGACTAGCTATACCCCCCTTCACAGATACGCAGTATTTT
TRBJ1-4 | few | . | TRBV28 | CASRNWGGDELFF | TGTGCCAGCAGGAACTGGGGAGGGGACGAACTGTTTTTT
TRBJ2-7 | few | TRBD2 | TRBV28 | CASSLETLAGGARYEQYF | TGTGCCAGCAGTTTAGAAACGCTAGCGGGAGGGGCTCGCTACGAGCAGTACTTC
TRBJ2-5 | . | . | TRBV10-2 | CASSEAGPETQYF | TGCGCCAGCAGTGAAGCTGGCCCAGAGACCCAGTACTTC
TRBJ2-7 | . | . | TRBV7-2 | CASRAGAPGREQYF | TGTGCCAGCAGGGCAGGGGCCCCTGGACGCGAGCAGTACTTC
TRBJ2-5 | . | TRBD2 | TRBV15 | CATSGRLAGGETQYF | TGTGCCACCAGCGGCCGACTAGCGGGGGGGGAGACCCAGTACTTC